The 32 T cell receptor beta chains in this list originate from one sample, sequenced in a study of blood T cell repertoires in COVID-19. Sequencing was performed with immunoSEQ multiplex PCR; in TCRdb, only in-frame clones are kept and a portion is missing. The repertoire holds 100,000 or so clones, with about 91% as singletons. What was sequenced was peripheral blood. These receptors were taken from a man in his sixties with acute or convalescent COVID-19.

Notes on this clone: A junction end diverges from the germline sequence, so it may reflect a read error. The gene calls are TRBV7-2 and TRBJ2-7; the D is unclear. Germline V CDR1 and CDR2: SGHTA, FQGNSA. This CDR3 has 15 residues. The CDR3 DNA is TGTGCCAGCAGACCCCTGGAACTAACCCTCTACGAACAGTACTTC. It specifies CASRPLELTLYEQYF.

The CDR3 DNA is TGTGCCAGCAGCTTGGGGACACCGGGAAACACCATATATTTT. Translated: CASSLGTPGNTIYF. This chain links TRBV7-9 with TRBJ1-3, with a weak D call TRBD1 (6 bases). With 3 bases removed from V and 4 bases from J, the gap between germline ends came to 10 bases. The V gene's germline CDR1 is SEHNR and CDR2 FQNEAQ (reference sequence). This CDR3 region has 14 residues.

The V and J genes are TRBV19 and TRBJ2-7, with D hard to call. V was clipped by 3 bases and J by 0 bases, with 9 bases between them. CDR1 is LNHDA, CDR2 SQIVND, per germline (reference sequence). CDR3 length: 14 residues. CDR3 region: CASSIQDFSYEQYF. The CDR3 DNA follows: TGTGCCAGTAGTATTCAGGATTTCTCCTACGAGCAGTACTTC.

The chain carries TRBV10-3 and TRBJ1-1, with D possibly matching TRBD1 (6 bases). Germline-derived CDR1 and CDR2 are ENHRY and SYGVKD. The CDR3 runs to 14 residues. The germline V and J ends were trimmed by 2 bases and 1 base, with 8 bases remaining between them. The CDR3 sequence: CAISEMTGNTEAFF. The CDR3 DNA reads as TGTGCCATCAGTGAGATGACAGGGAACACTGAAGCTTTCTTT.

The chain joins TRBV5-1 to TRBJ2-5; no reliable D call. Trimming took 0 bases from V and 1 from J, leaving 10 bases between them. The germline V gene encodes CDR1 SGHRS and CDR2 YFSETQ. The CDR3 has 15 amino acids. For the CDR3, the DNA is TGCGCCAGCAGCTTGGATTCTAACGGCCAAGAGACCCAGTACTTC. Amino acids: CASSLDSNGQETQYF.

The rearrangement links TRBV18 to TRBJ1-6; D possibly corresponds to TRBD1 (5 bases). The germline V gene encodes CDR1 KGHSH and CDR2 LQKENI. V shed 0 bases and J shed 7 bases, with 10 bases lying between them. The length of the CDR3 is 15 residues. The CDR3: CASSPPEGSNSPLHF. The CDR3 DNA reads as TGTGCCAGCTCACCACCGGAGGGGTCCAATTCACCCCTCCACTTT.

This chain links TRBV2 with TRBJ2-3; D remains unclear. CDR1 SNHLY and CDR2 FYNNEI come from the germline V gene. The CDR3 is 11 residues long. The CDR3 region has the DNA TGTGCGTCCCGCGAGCTTGGTACGCAGTATTTT. This gives the protein CASRELGTQYF.

The chain combines TRBV3-1 (or the pseudogene TRBV3-2) with TRBJ1-4; 7 nucleotides line up with TRBD1. Germline loops: CDR1 LGHDT, CDR2 YNNKEL (reference sequence). CDR3 length equals 13 residues. V lost 5 bases to trimming and J lost 7 bases; unmatched junction nucleotides: 4. Here the CDR3 DNA reads TGTGCCAGCAGCAGAGGGACAGCTGAAAAACTGTTTTTT. Translated: CASSRGTAEKLFF.

The rearrangement links TRBV7-7 to TRBJ2-7; 11 bases align to TRBD2. J lost 6 bases, V lost 5 bases, and 3 bases had no gene match. Germline V gene lookup returns CDR1 SSHAT and CDR2 FNYEAQ (reference sequence). This CDR3 region has 13 residues. The CDR3 sequence: CASSTGTSGEQYF. DNA of the CDR3: TGTGCCAGCAGCACAGGGACTAGCGGCGAGCAGTACTTC. The entire variable domain, with the rest obtained from reference TRBV7-7 and TRBJ2-7, is as follows: GAGVSQSPRYKVTKRGQDVTLRCDPISSHATLYWYQQALGQGPEFLTYFNYEAQPDKSGLPSDRFSAERPEGSISTLTIQRTEQRDSAMYRCASSTGTSGEQYFGPGTRLTVT.

V usage is TRBV5-6 and J usage is TRBJ2-7; D call uncertain. Germline V gene sequence: CDR1 SGHDT, CDR2 YYEEEE. Trimming took 0 bases from V and 0 from J, leaving 7 bases between them. The length of the CDR3 is 14 residues. Here the CDR3 reads CASSLATPSYEQYF. The CDR3 DNA is TGTGCCAGCAGCTTGGCCACACCCTCCTACGAGCAGTACTTC.

The chain employs TRBV3-1 (or the pseudogene TRBV3-2) and TRBJ1-2; D gene ambiguous. The V end was cut by 6 bases, the J end by 4 bases, with 15 bases between. The germline gives CDR1 LGHDT, CDR2 YNNKEL (reference sequence). There are 14 residues in the CDR3. The CDR3 protein is CASSPLRGVYGYTF. CDR3 nucleotides: TGTGCCAGCAGTCCACTCCGGGGTGTCTATGGCTACACCTTC.

This sequence joins TRBV3-1 (or the pseudogene TRBV3-2) and TRBJ2-5, with 10 bases that match TRBD2. V lost 2 bases to trimming and J lost 4 bases; unmatched junction nucleotides: 10. CDR1 is LGHDT and CDR2 is YNNKEL in the germline V gene (reference sequence). This CDR3 is 17 amino acids long. CDR3: CASSQLAGVRRGETQYF. The CDR3 DNA sequence: TGTGCCAGCAGCCAACTAGCGGGAGTAAGGCGCGGAGAGACCCAGTACTTC.

The rearrangement links TRBV6-5 to TRBJ2-7, with 9 bases that match TRBD1. This CDR3 has 16 residues. V shed 0 bases, J shed 5 bases, and the junction held 8 bases outside the gene matches. Germline-derived CDR1 and CDR2 are MNHEY and SVGAGI. For the CDR3, the DNA is TGTGCCAGCAGTTACTCGACGGGGACAGGGCGGAACGAGCAGTACTTC. Its protein is CASSYSTGTGRNEQYF.

The CDR3 loop reads CASSPVGQGAHEQYF. As DNA, the CDR3 is TGTGCCAGCAGCCCGGTGGGACAGGGGGCCCACGAGCAGTACTTC. The J gene is TRBJ2-7, the V gene TRBV5-6; TRBD1 matches at 12 bases. Germline-derived CDR1 and CDR2 are SGHDT and YYEEEE. This CDR3 region has 15 residues. Trimming took 4 bases from V and 5 from J; bases not matched to a gene: 7.

The chain carries TRBV10-3 and TRBJ2-5; TRBD1 might be the D (5 bases). The length of the CDR3 is 15 residues. The germline V gene has CDR1 ENHRY and CDR2 SYGVKD. Deletions cut 7 bases from V and 5 bases from J, with 20 bases between. CDR3 amino acids: CAITEKLGAGETQYF. The DNA of the CDR3 is TGTGCCATCACCGAAAAGTTAGGGGCCGGGGAGACCCAGTACTTC.

The V gene is TRBV29-1, the J gene TRBJ1-1; tentatively, D is TRBD1 (6 bases). The CDR3 extends over 14 amino acids. Trimming left V 7 bases short and J 4 bases short, with 19 bases between. From germline, CDR1 is SQVTM and CDR2 ANQGSEA. The CDR3, as DNA: TGCAGCGCCCACCCCCAGGGGATGGGCACTGAAGCTTTCTTT. Its protein is CSAHPQGMGTEAFF.

The chain joins TRBV3-1 (or the pseudogene TRBV3-2) to TRBJ2-7, with 9 bases aligning to TRBD1. This CDR3 region has 14 residues. The V and J ends lost 4 bases and 1 base, in that order; junction bases with no gene match: 2. Looked up from germline, CDR1 is LGHDT and CDR2 is YNNKEL (reference sequence). The CDR3 loop is CASSRGQGSYEQYF. In DNA form, the CDR3 reads TGTGCCAGCAGCCGCGGACAGGGGTCCTACGAGCAGTACTTC.

V and J are TRBV21-1 and TRBJ2-1; the D call of TRBD1 is as the table states it, not checked on the DNA. TRBV21-1 is tagged as a pseudogene. The CDR3 sequence is 15 residues long. CDR3 loop: CPAGAGQGMDNEQFF. Written as DNA, the CDR3 is TGCCCGGCCGGGGCGGGACAGGGAATGGACAATGAGCAGTTCTTC.

The genes are TRBV5-1 and TRBJ2-7; 8 bases fit TRBD1. Germline CDR1 SGHRS, CDR2 YFSETQ. V was pared by 4 bases and J by 0 bases, with 6 bases of the junction left unmatched. The CDR3 consists of 15 residues. The CDR3: CASSHRQGSSYEQYF. In nucleotides, the CDR3 is TGCGCCAGCAGCCACAGACAGGGGAGCTCCTACGAGCAGTACTTC.

This clone was counted a single time. V usage is TRBV19 and J usage is TRBJ1-1; 12 bases match TRBD1. Looked up from germline, CDR1 is LNHDA and CDR2 is SQIVND (reference sequence). Trimming took 3 bases from V and 2 from J; bases not matched to a gene: 10. The CDR3 spans 18 residues. CDR3 in amino acids: CASSIGRGQGARNTEAFF. DNA for the CDR3: TGTGCCAGTAGTATCGGGCGGGGACAGGGGGCGAGAAACACTGAAGCTTTCTTT.

The chain links TRBV19 to TRBJ1-4, with D maybe TRBD1 (6 bases). The CDR3 loop spans 14 amino acids. Germline V gene sequence: CDR1 LNHDA, CDR2 SQIVND (reference sequence). V was shortened by 5 bases and J by 3 bases, with 10 bases between the two germline ends. The CDR3 DNA reads as TGTGCCAGTAGTTGGGGACACTCTAATGAAAAACTGTTTTTT. Its translation: CASSWGHSNEKLFF.

This chain joins TRBV4-1 and TRBJ1-3; D uncertain. This CDR3 contains 14 residues. CDR1 is MGHRA and CDR2 is YSYEKL in the germline V gene. Trimming cost V 1 base and J 2 bases, with 6 bases left between them. CDR3 bases: TGCGCCAGCAGCCAAGGTCCTGCTGGAAACACCATATATTTT. This codes for CASSQGPAGNTIYF.

This clone has a handful of counts. This sequence joins TRBV9 and TRBJ1-3; 10 bases fit TRBD1. CDR1 and CDR2 from the germline V gene are SGDLS and YYNGEE. This CDR3 spans 17 amino acids. V was clipped by 2 bases and J by 1 base; unmatched bases: 6. DNA for the CDR3: TGTGCCAGCAGCGTCGCCGGGACAGGGGTATCTGGAAACACCATATATTTT. As protein: CASSVAGTGVSGNTIYF.

The rearrangement joins TRBV28 to TRBJ1-2, with TRBD1 matching over 9 bases. V shed 6 bases, J shed 2 bases, and the junction held 4 bases outside the gene matches. Germline V gene lookup returns CDR1 MDHEN and CDR2 SYDVKM. The CDR3 loop spans 14 amino acids. CDR3 amino acids: CASSMDRGNYGYTF. DNA of the CDR3: TGTGCCAGCAGCATGGACAGGGGCAACTATGGCTACACCTTC.

The J gene is TRBJ1-4, the V gene TRBV11-1; tentative D call: TRBD1 (6 bases). V lost 5 bases and J 3 bases, leaving 16 bases between the germline ends. The germline gives CDR1 SGHAT, CDR2 FQDESV (reference sequence). The CDR3 length is 16 residues. CDR3: CASSLDSSFANEKLFF. The CDR3 DNA is TGTGCCAGCAGCCTGGACAGTTCGTTCGCTAATGAAAAACTGTTTTTT.

V usage is TRBV9 and J usage is TRBJ2-1; tentatively, D is TRBD2 (6 bases). Between the trimmed V and J ends, which lost 2 bases and 2 bases, there was a span of 17 bases. CDR1 is SGDLS and CDR2 is YYNGEE in the germline V gene. This CDR3 contains 17 residues. Written as DNA, the CDR3 is TGTGCCAGCAGCGTGGGACTTAGCGGTTCCCCCTACAATGAGCAGTTCTTC. Amino acid sequence: CASSVGLSGSPYNEQFF.

This clone showed up just once. The J gene is TRBJ2-7, the V gene TRBV11-2; 10 nucleotides match TRBD2. Per the germline V gene, CDR1 is SGHAT and CDR2 is FQNNGV. The CDR3 is 15 residues long. V dropped 1 base and J dropped 3; count of bases not matched to a gene: 3. CDR3 protein: CASSLVAGGGYEQYF. The DNA of the CDR3 is TGTGCCAGCAGCTTAGTAGCGGGGGGCGGCTACGAGCAGTACTTC.

The chain combines TRBV6-5 with TRBJ1-2; weak D call: TRBD1 (5 bases). Looked up from germline, CDR1 is MNHEY and CDR2 is SVGAGI. The CDR3 has 15 amino acids. V lost 3 bases and J 6 bases, leaving 17 bases between the germline ends. The CDR3 spells CASSYRGWGSDGYTF. CDR3 coding DNA: TGTGCCAGCAGTTATAGGGGTTGGGGATCGGATGGCTACACCTTC.

The chain links TRBV2 to TRBJ1-5; no firm D call. Germline assignment: CDR1 SNHLY and CDR2 FYNNEI. V lost 6 bases to trimming and J lost 0 bases, with 12 bases between them. CDR3 size: 15 residues. CDR3 protein: CASSLERASNQPQHF. The CDR3 DNA reads as TGTGCCAGCAGCCTGGAGCGGGCTAGCAATCAGCCCCAGCATTTT.

This chain connects TRBV5-6 to TRBJ2-3, with D possibly matching TRBD2 (7 bases). CDR1 is SGHDT, CDR2 YYEEEE, per germline. V was shortened by 4 bases and J by 2 bases, with 14 bases between the two germline ends. CDR3 length: 15 amino acids. The CDR3 nucleotides read TGTGCCAGCAGCCCCGGGGGGCCCTCCACAGATACGCAGTATTTT. It yields the protein CASSPGGPSTDTQYF.

CDR3 nucleotides: TGTGCCAGCAGCCAAGATCGGGGGAGAGGGACGAACACCGGGGAGCTGTTTTTT. Translated, it gives CASSQDRGRGTNTGELFF. The rearrangement uses TRBV3-1 (or the pseudogene TRBV3-2) and TRBJ2-2; D may be TRBD2 (6 bases). The V end lost 0 bases, the J end lost 0 bases, and 14 bases lay between the germline ends. The CDR3 is 18 amino acids. In germline, CDR1 is LGHDT, CDR2 YNNKEL (reference sequence).

This rearrangement joins TRBV2 to TRBJ2-4; 9 bases line up with TRBD1. Germline V lookup: CDR1 SNHLY, CDR2 FYNNEI. The V and J ends lost 6 bases and 5 bases, in that order; junction bases with no gene match: 8. This CDR3 has 15 residues. CDR3 DNA sequence: TGTGCCAGCAGGAGGACAGGGGTTTCCGAAAACATTCAGTACTTC. Amino acid sequence: CASRRTGVSENIQYF.